This T cell receptor beta chain came from a study of early T cells in non-severe SARS-CoV-2 infection. Whole-study context: Unsorted whole blood bulk RNA was sequenced, with unpaired chains.

The CDR3 has 16 residues. The V and J ends lost 0 bases and 4 bases respectively, with 12 bases between them. Individual cDNA molecules were tagged with unique molecular identifiers, the study reported. TCRdb processed the 5' RACE reads anew with MiXCR; each CDR3 protein has one entry. The data hold 26,000 or so distinct CDR3 sequences, with less than 6% observed a single time. Sequencing was carried out using whole blood. This rearrangement joins TRBV23-1 to TRBJ2-2; D possibly matches TRBD1 or TRBD2 (5 bases each). TRBV23-1 is given ORF status, its function remaining uncertain. This sequence was found in an adult who was a healthcare worker with PCR-confirmed SARS-CoV-2 infection or an uninfected control (not recorded which). This chain's CDR3 is CASSQSGETSTGELFF. In DNA form, the CDR3 reads TGCGCCAGCAGTCAATCGGGGGAAACAAGCACCGGGGAGCTGTTTTTT.